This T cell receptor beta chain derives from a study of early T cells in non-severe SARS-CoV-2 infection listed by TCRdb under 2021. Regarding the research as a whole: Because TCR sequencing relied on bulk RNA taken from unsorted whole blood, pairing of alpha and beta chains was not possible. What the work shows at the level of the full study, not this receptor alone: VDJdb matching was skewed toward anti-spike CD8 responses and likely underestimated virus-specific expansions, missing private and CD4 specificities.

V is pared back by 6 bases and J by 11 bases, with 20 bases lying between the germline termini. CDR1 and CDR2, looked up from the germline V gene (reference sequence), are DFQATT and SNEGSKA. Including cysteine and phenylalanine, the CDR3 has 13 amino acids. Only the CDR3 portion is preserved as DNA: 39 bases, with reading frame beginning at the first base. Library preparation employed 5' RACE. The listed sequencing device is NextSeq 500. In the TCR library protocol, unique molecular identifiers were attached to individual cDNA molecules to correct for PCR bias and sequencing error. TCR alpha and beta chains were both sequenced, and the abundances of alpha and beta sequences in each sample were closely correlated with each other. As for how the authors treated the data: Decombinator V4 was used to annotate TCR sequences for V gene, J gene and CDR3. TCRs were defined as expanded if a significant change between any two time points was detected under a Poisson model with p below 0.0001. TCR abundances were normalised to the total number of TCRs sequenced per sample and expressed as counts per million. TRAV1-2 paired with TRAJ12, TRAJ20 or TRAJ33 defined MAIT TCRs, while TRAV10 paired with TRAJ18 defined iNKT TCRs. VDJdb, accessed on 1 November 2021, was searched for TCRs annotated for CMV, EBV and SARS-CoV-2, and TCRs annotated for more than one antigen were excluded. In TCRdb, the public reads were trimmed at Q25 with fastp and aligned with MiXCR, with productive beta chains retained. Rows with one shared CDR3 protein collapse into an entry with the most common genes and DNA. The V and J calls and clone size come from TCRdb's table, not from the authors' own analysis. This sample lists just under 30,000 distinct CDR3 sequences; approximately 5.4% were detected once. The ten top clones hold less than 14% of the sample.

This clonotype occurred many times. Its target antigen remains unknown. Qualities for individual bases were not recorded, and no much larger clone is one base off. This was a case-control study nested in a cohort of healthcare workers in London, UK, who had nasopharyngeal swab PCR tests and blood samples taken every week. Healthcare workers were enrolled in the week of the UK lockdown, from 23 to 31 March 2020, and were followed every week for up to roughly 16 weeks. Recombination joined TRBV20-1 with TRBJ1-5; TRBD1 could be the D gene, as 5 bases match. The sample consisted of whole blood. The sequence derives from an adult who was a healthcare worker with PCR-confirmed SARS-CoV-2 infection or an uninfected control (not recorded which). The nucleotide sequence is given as TGCAGTGCCGCGGGACCCCCTTTTCGGGCCCAGCATTTT. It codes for CSAAGPPFRAQHF.